This TCR beta chain was sequenced for a study of blood T cell repertoires in COVID-19 (dated by TCRdb to 2019 to 2021). Concerning the study at large: Samples from collaborators originated in the United States, Italy and Spain and spanned both the acute and convalescent phases of COVID-19. The repertoires were made available in a free public database intended to serve as a resource for research on the immune response to SARS-CoV-2. The samples were drawn from two sources: the first 160 participants of the ongoing ImmuneRACE study, and 1,200 or so subjects contributed by 6 global collaborators. The sample metadata nearly always contained a de-identified subject ID, COVID-19 status, age in years and sex. Deeply sampled blood TCRbeta repertoires from subjects exposed to, actively infected with, or recovered from COVID-19 were included in the dataset. The material from the prospective study consisted of cDNA or gDNA derived from T cells, B-cell-depleted T cells, or PBMCs. HLA class I and class II types, where available, came from metadata supplied by the sample provider rather than from assay-based typing. The paper as a whole reports these results and caveats: Clinical and demographic metadata were provided uncurated, with the amount varying by source and participant.

Each collaborating institution followed its own protocols to collect whole blood in K2EDTA tubes. For TCRbeta analysis, collaborators shipped samples in one of three forms: frozen whole blood, isolated PBMCs, or DNA extracted from either of those sample types. This clone was seen only a few times. Its antigen is not yet known. The sample holds no much larger clone one base away, and base qualities are not on file. TCRbeta CDR3 regions were amplified from genomic DNA using the immunoSEQ Assay, a bias-controlled multiplex PCR. The authors' analysis ran thus. The number of nucleated cells in each sample was estimated by amplification of reference gene primers within the assay. Sequence reads were collapsed and filtered to measure the absolute abundance of every unique TCRbeta CDR3 rearrangement. For each sample, productive Simpson clonality was calculated by taking the square root of Simpson's diversity index across productive rearrangements. TCRdb re-hosts the immuneACCESS table, in-frame sequences only. Its copies lack some clones; in the studies checked, an unresolved V gene accounts for under half of them, and the cause for the rest is not known. Clonal size and the V and J genes are those of that table, whereas D and trimming came from the DNA. Across this sample there are about 27,000 clones, with under 85% seen only once. The ten largest make up about two thirds of the sample.

This TCR derives from a man aged 65-85 years with acute or convalescent COVID-19. Sequencing input: peripheral blood.

The DNA sequence reads TGTGCCAGCAGTCCGACAGGGAATGATGAGCAGTTCTTC. Translated, it reads CASSPTGNDEQFF. The chain couples TRBV7-3 to TRBJ2-1; 7 middle bases align to TRBD1. The CDR3 numbers 13 residues from cysteine through phenylalanine. Solely the CDR3 DNA is kept, with 39 bases framed from the first base. The germline V gene yields SGHTA for CDR1 and FQGTGA for CDR2. The germline V end is reduced by 6 bases and the J end by 8 bases; junction bases left unmatched: 7.